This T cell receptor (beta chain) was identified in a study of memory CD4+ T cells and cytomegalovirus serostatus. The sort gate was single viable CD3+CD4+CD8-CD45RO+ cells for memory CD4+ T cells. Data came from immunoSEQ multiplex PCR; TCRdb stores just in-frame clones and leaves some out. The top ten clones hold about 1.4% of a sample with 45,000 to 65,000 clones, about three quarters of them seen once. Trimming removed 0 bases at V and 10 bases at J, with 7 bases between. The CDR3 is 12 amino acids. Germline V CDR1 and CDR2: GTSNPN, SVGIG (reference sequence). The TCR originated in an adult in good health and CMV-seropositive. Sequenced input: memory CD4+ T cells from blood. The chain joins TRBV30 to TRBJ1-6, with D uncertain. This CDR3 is CAWSVRQSPLHF. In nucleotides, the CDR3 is TGTGCCTGGAGTGTACGGCAATCACCCCTCCACTTT. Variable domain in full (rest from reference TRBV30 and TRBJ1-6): SQTIHQWPATLVQPVGSPLSLECTVEGTSNPNLYWYRQAAGRGLQLLFYSVGIGQISSEVPQNLSASRPQDRQFILSSKKLLLSDSGFYLCAWSVRQSPLHFGNGTRLTVT.